What follows is one T cell receptor (beta chain) and its context. The entry originates in a study of CD8+ T cells in alopecia areata. Study overall: Treatment of the treated patients consisted of oral tofacitinib, 5 to 10 mg twice daily.

Specified treatment: oral pan-JAK inhibitor, 5-10 mg twice daily. RNA was isolated and reverse transcribed to cDNA, the sequencing template. The data were produced by immunoSEQ multiplex PCR, yet TCRdb's version contains in-frame clones alone and is incomplete. The profile shows around 140,000 clones, 45% to 60% of them singletons. The sequencing here drew on CD8+ T cells sorted from blood, taken at week 4, from a patient treated with tofacitinib. The sequence was collected from a human donor with alopecia areata.

The chain's CDR3 is CASSPSGGTEQYF. The CDR3 DNA sequence: TGTGCCAGCAGCCCCTCAGGCGGAACCGAGCAGTACTTC. This sequence joins TRBV9 and TRBJ2-7; D is uncertain. The CDR3 extends over 13 amino acids. The germline V and J ends were trimmed by 4 bases and 6 bases, with 14 bases remaining between them. Germline CDR1 and CDR2: SGDLS and YYNGEE.